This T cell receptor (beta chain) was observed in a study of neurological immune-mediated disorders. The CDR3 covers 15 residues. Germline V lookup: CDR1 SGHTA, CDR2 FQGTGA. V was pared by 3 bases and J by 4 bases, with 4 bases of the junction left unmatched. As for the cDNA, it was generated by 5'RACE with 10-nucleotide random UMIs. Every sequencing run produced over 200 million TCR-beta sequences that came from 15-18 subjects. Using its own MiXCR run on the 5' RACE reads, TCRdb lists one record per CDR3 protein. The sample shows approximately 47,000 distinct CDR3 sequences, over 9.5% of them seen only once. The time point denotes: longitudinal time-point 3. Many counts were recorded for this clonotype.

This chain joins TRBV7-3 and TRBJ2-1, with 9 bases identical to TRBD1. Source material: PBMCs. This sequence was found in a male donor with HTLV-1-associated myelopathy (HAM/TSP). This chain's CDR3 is CASSFRQGDYNEQFF. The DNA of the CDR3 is TGTGCCAGCAGCTTTCGACAGGGGGATTACAATGAGCAGTTCTTC.